This is a list of T cell receptor beta chains from one sample in a study of blood T cell repertoires in COVID-19. Repertoires were generated with immunoSEQ multiplex PCR, while TCRdb's copy carries only in-frame clones and drops some. The sample contains 430,000 or so clones, over 75% of which appear only once. Sequencing input: PBMCs or T cells enriched from blood (not recorded which). These receptors were obtained from a woman aged 40 to 55 who had recovered from COVID-19. The CDR3 runs from the conserved cysteine through the conserved F or W. The order of the fields is D gene, J gene, V gene, clone size, CDR3 protein, CDR3 DNA. D genes are given only for firm matches. Clone size is stated in some rows and not others, as once, few, many or a class when expanded.

>-|TRBJ1-2|TRBV12-3/TRBV12-4|-
CASSWDTVYGYTF
TGTGCCAGCAGTTGGGACACAGTCTATGGCTACACCTTC
>TRBD1|TRBJ2-7|TRBV18|-
CASSPHTGDLFEQYF
TGTGCCAGCTCGCCCCACACAGGGGACCTTTTCGAGCAGTACTTC
>TRBD1|TRBJ1-6|TRBV7-2|-
CASSLARTGLNSPLHF
TGTGCCAGCAGCTTAGCCCGGACAGGGCTTAATTCACCCCTCCACTTT
>TRBD1|TRBJ2-2|TRBV14|-
CASSQYTGVAGELFF
TGTGCCAGCAGCCAATATACAGGGGTGGCCGGGGAGCTGTTTTTT
>-|TRBJ2-1|TRBV11-3|-
CASSPGTGGYNEQFF
TGTGCCAGCAGCCCCGGGACTGGGGGATACAATGAGCAGTTCTTC
>TRBD1|TRBJ2-4|TRBV7-2|-
CASSLGGQGNIQYF
TGTGCCAGCAGCTTAGGGGGACAGGGGAACATTCAGTACTTC
>TRBD2|TRBJ2-7|TRBV11-3|-
CASSLGGSSGEQYF
TGTGCCAGCAGCTTGGGCGGGAGTTCAGGCGAGCAGTACTTC
>-|TRBJ1-1|TRBV5-6|-
CASSLGGGRRTEAFF
TGTGCCAGCAGCTTGGGAGGGGGAAGGAGAACTGAAGCTTTCTTT
>-|TRBJ1-5|TRBV19|-
CASNQGYGNQPQHF
TGTGCCAGTAATCAGGGCTACGGCAATCAGCCCCAGCATTTT
>-|TRBJ1-2|TRBV3-1/TRBV3-2|-
CASKSRGDISNYGYTF
TGTGCCAGCAAAAGCCGAGGGGACATTTCTAACTATGGCTACACCTTC
>-|TRBJ1-3|TRBV9|-
CASSGQGKGNTIYF
TGTGCCAGCAGCGGTCAGGGTAAGGGAAACACCATATATTTT
>-|TRBJ1-1|TRBV18|few
CASSPLVGVAGSINTEAFF
TGTGCCAGCTCACCACTTGTAGGGGTTGCAGGATCAATAAACACTGAAGCTTTCTTT
>-|TRBJ2-3|TRBV7-9|-
CASNLVVEDTQYF
TGTGCCAGCAACTTAGTGGTCGAGGATACGCAGTATTTT
>-|TRBJ2-1|TRBV20-1|-
CSASQGREVNEQFF
TGCAGTGCTAGTCAGGGGAGAGAGGTGAATGAGCAGTTCTTC
>TRBD2|TRBJ2-7|TRBV10-1|-
CASSAASGSREQYF
TGCGCCAGCAGTGCGGCTAGCGGGAGTCGCGAGCAGTACTTC
>TRBD1|TRBJ2-3|TRBV4-3|-
CASSQWDRGTDTQYF
TGCGCCAGCAGCCAATGGGACAGGGGCACAGATACGCAGTATTTT
>-|TRBJ2-7|TRBV6-5|large
CASSYRATGIEQYF
TGTGCCAGCAGTTACCGGGCAACAGGGATCGAGCAGTACTTC
>-|TRBJ1-2|TRBV2|few
CASSEVWSVFYGYTF
TGTGCCAGCAGTGAAGTATGGTCAGTCTTCTATGGCTACACCTTC
>TRBD1|TRBJ1-2|TRBV11-2|-
CASSLARQGGGYTF
TGTGCCAGCAGCTTAGCGCGACAGGGTGGGGGCTACACCTTC
>TRBD2|TRBJ2-3|TRBV24-1|-
CATSSRAGTDTQYF
TGTGCCACCAGTTCCCGAGCGGGAACAGATACGCAGTATTTT
>-|TRBJ2-3|TRBV19|once
CASSPTGDDTDTQYF
TGTGCCAGTAGTCCAACAGGAGACGACACAGATACGCAGTATTTT
>TRBD1|TRBJ1-1|TRBV29-1|-
CSAGQGASEAFF
TGCAGCGCCGGTCAGGGGGCTAGTGAAGCTTTCTTT
>-|TRBJ1-1|TRBV12-5|-
CASGLRDITEAFF
TGTGCTAGTGGTTTGAGGGACATTACTGAAGCTTTCTTT
>-|TRBJ1-3|TRBV18|-
CASSPPHSSGNTIYF
TGTGCCAGCTCACCCCCTCACAGCTCTGGAAACACCATATATTTT
>-|TRBJ2-3|TRBV5-8|-
CASSLDRHYTDTQYF
TGTGCCAGCAGCTTAGACAGGCACTACACAGATACGCAGTATTTT
>-|TRBJ2-7|TRBV27|-
CASGRSGAYEQYF
TGTGCCAGCGGCCGGAGCGGCGCCTACGAGCAGTACTTC
>TRBD2|TRBJ2-3|TRBV18|-
CASSPPPSGFGTDTQYF
TGTGCCAGCTCACCACCACCTAGCGGGTTTGGCACAGATACGCAGTATTTT
>-|TRBJ1-4|TRBV7-8|-
CASSRQPTNEKLFF
TGTGCCAGCAGCAGACAGCCAACTAATGAAAAACTGTTTTTT
>TRBD1|TRBJ1-2|TRBV2|few
CASRKDRGDYGYTF
TGTGCCAGCAGAAAGGACAGGGGGGACTATGGCTACACCTTC
>-|TRBJ1-5|TRBV18|-
CASSPLANSNQPQHF
TGTGCCAGCTCACCACTAGCTAATAGCAATCAGCCCCAGCATTTT
>TRBD1|TRBJ1-2|TRBV4-1|-
CASSQDPGQGENYGYTF
TGCGCCAGCAGCCAAGATCCGGGACAGGGGGAAAACTATGGCTACACCTTC
>-|TRBJ2-1|TRBV5-1|-
CASSLSLGSYNEQFF
TGCGCCAGCAGCTTGTCCCTAGGCTCCTACAATGAGCAGTTCTTC
>TRBD1|TRBJ2-3|TRBV14|-
CASSRWGQGEWTQYF
TGTGCCAGCAGCCGTTGGGGACAGGGGGAATGGACGCAGTATTTT
>-|TRBJ2-3|TRBV18|once
CASSPTATAASQYF
TGTGCCAGCTCACCGACCGCAACAGCGGCTTCGCAGTATTTT
>-|TRBJ1-6|TRBV10-2|-
CASTRVGGGNSPLHF
TGCGCCAGCACCCGGGTGGGGGGGGGAAATTCACCCCTCCACTTT
>TRBD2|TRBJ2-7|TRBV14|-
CASSQDPEVGQRELYEQYF
TGTGCCAGCAGCCAAGATCCCGAAGTGGGTCAGCGGGAGTTATACGAGCAGTACTTC
>-|TRBJ1-3|TRBV3-1/TRBV3-2|-
CASSQQGTGGNTIYF
TGTGCCAGCAGCCAACAGGGGACGGGCGGAAACACCATATATTTT
>-|TRBJ1-6|TRBV19|-
CASSMDSPGSPLHF
TGTGCCAGTAGTATGGACTCCCCCGGATCACCCCTCCACTTT
>TRBD1|TRBJ2-5|TRBV7-2|-
CASSVHSAGGETQYF
TGTGCCAGCAGCGTCCACAGCGCAGGGGGAGAGACCCAGTACTTC
>TRBD2|TRBJ2-1|TRBV7-9|-
CASSLAPSGANEQFF
TGTGCCAGCAGCTTAGCGCCTAGCGGGGCCAATGAGCAGTTCTTC
>-|TRBJ2-1|TRBV7-2|-
CASSLTDNSYNEQFF
TGTGCCAGCAGCTTAACGGACAACTCCTACAATGAGCAGTTCTTC
>-|TRBJ2-1|TRBV5-4|-
CASSPDTSSYNEQFF
TGTGCCAGCAGCCCGGACACGAGCTCCTACAATGAGCAGTTCTTC